Below, 6 T cell receptor beta chains from the same sample are listed, as sequenced in a study of T cells in localized non-small cell lung cancer. Sequencing used immunoSEQ multiplex PCR; TCRdb keeps in-frame clones, though not all of them. The data hold about 15,000 clones, with around 83% observed a single time. This specimen consisted of peripheral blood, obtained before any cancer treatment. All receptors come from a woman aged 40-75 years with stage I lung adenocarcinoma.

This clone was found once. The chain employs TRBV6-6 and TRBJ2-7; 10 bases are shared with TRBD1. The junction had 12 bases not matched to a gene; V was cut back by 6 bases and J by 4 bases. Germline CDR1 and CDR2: MNHNY and SVGAGI (reference sequence). The CDR3 length is 16 residues. CDR3 sequence reads: CASSQGQGGGYYEQYF. CDR3 sequence (DNA): TGTGCCAGCAGCCAAGGACAGGGGGGGGGATATTACGAGCAGTACTTC.

The chain has TRBV5-4 and TRBJ2-3, with D maybe TRBD2 (6 bases). The CDR3 length is 15 residues. V lost 4 bases, J lost 4 bases, and 16 bases lay in between. Germline CDR1 SGHNT, CDR2 YYREEE (reference sequence). The CDR3 DNA reads TGTGCCAGCAGCCCGGCGGGGAGTGCACCAGATACGCAGTATTTT. Its translation is CASSPAGSAPDTQYF.

This clone was detected a few times. V and J are TRBV30 and TRBJ1-1; D is ambiguous. The CDR3 runs to 12 residues. V was clipped by 3 bases and J by 0 bases, with 5 bases between them. CDR1 and CDR2 (germline): GTSNPN, SVGIG (reference sequence). The CDR3 coding sequence is TGTGCCTGGAGGTCCTTGAACACTGAAGCTTTCTTT. It codes for CAWRSLNTEAFF.

The count of this clone is one. The J gene is TRBJ1-1, the V gene TRBV30; the D is unclear. V shed 2 bases and J shed 4 bases, with 17 bases lying between them. This CDR3 spans 15 amino acids. Germline V lookup: CDR1 GTSNPN, CDR2 SVGIG (reference sequence). CDR3 in DNA: TGTGCCTGGAGTATAGGGCAGACGCGATTCACTGAAGCTTTCTTT. Residues: CAWSIGQTRFTEAFF.

The chain couples TRBV7-8 to TRBJ1-5, with 10 bases aligning to TRBD1. The CDR3 has 14 amino acids. CDR1 and CDR2 from the germline V gene are SGHVS and FQNEAQ. J lost 4 bases, V lost 5 bases, and 2 bases had no gene match. CDR3 nucleotide sequence: TGTGCCAGCAGCCCGGGACAGGGGAATCAGCCCCAGCATTTT. It is translated as CASSPGQGNQPQHF.

This rearrangement joins TRBV10-2 to TRBJ2-7; 7 positions match TRBD2. This CDR3 is built from 13 residues. The ends lost 7 bases at V and 0 bases at J; junction bases unmatched: 3. CDR1 and CDR2 from the germline V gene are WSHSY and SAAADI. The CDR3, as DNA: TGCGCCAGCACCGGGGGGAGCTCCTACGAGCAGTACTTC. This gives the protein CASTGGSSYEQYF.